One TCR beta chain is described in this entry. Authors' data handling: Scientists estimated how many nucleated cells there were by amplifying reference gene primers. Produced via immunoSEQ multiplex PCR; TCRdb's table is partial and in-frame only. V and J calls plus clone size are reproduced from that table; the DNA served to infer D and trimming. This sample has 250,000 to 350,000 clones; about 91% occur once, and the top ten carry under 15%. The entry originates in a study of blood T cell repertoires in COVID-19. Study at large: The United States, Italy and Spain provided the acute and convalescent COVID-19 samples. PBMCs, B-cell-depleted T cells, or T cells provided the cDNA or gDNA that made up the material.

Trimming cost V 5 bases and J 13 bases; bases outside gene matches: 5. The CDR3 has 11 amino acids. The germline V gene has CDR1 SGHTA and CDR2 FQGNSA. The sequence was collected from a woman aged 55-69 years with acute or convalescent COVID-19. The sequenced sample was peripheral blood. J is TRBJ1-5 and V is TRBV7-2, with 7 bases lining up with TRBD1. The CDR3 sequence is CASSPGGMQHF. CDR3 nucleotides: TGTGCCAGCAGCCCAGGGGGAATGCAGCATTTT.